The entry below describes one TCR beta chain. CDR1 is SEHNR, CDR2 FQNEAQ, per germline (reference sequence). V was pared by 5 bases and J by 5 bases, with 12 bases between. This CDR3 region has 13 residues. The method was immunoSEQ multiplex PCR; TCRdb's version includes in-frame clones alone and lacks a portion of them. The data contain 110,000 to 150,000 clones, approximately 90% of them seen just once; the ten biggest clones take up under 0.8%. This entry is derived from a study of cytomegalovirus exposure and HLA in healthy donors. The sequenced material came from PBMCs. The sequence was collected from a man aged 18 to 29 in good health and CMV-seronegative. The V gene is TRBV7-9, the J gene TRBJ1-2; possibly TRBD1 for D (6 bases). The CDR3 loop reads CASSGRGDYGYTF. The CDR3 DNA reads TGTGCCAGCAGCGGGAGGGGGGATTATGGCTACACCTTC.